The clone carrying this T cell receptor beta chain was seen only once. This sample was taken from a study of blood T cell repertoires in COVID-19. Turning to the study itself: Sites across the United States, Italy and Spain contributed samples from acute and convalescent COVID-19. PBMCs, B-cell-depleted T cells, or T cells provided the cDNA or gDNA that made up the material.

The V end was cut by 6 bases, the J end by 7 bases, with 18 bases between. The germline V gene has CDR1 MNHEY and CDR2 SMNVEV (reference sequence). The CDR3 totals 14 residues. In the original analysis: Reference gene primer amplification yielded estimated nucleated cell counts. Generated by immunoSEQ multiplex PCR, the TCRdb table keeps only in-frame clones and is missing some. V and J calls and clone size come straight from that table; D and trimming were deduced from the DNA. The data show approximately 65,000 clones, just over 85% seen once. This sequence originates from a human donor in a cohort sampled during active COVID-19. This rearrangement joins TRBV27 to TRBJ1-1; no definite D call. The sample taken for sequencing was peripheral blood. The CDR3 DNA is TGTGCCAGCAGGATGAACACGGGGTTCGGTGAAGCTTTCTTT. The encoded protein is CASRMNTGFGEAFF.